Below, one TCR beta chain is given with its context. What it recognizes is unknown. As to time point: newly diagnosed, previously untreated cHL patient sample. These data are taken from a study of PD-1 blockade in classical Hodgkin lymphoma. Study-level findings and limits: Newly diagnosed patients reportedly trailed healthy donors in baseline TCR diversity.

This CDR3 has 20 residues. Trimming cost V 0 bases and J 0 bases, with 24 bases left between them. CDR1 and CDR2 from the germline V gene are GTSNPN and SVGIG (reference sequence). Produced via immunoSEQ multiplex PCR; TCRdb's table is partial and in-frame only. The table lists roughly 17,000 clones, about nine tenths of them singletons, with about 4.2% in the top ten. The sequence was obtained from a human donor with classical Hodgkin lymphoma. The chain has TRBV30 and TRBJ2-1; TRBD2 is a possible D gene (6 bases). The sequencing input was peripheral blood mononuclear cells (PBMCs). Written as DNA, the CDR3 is TGTGCCTGGAGTGTATTTTTAGGGGACTTCCTCCCGAGCTCCTACAATGAGCAGTTCTTC. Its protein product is CAWSVFLGDFLPSSYNEQFF. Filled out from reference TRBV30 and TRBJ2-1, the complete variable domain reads SQTIHQWPATLVQPVGSPLSLECTVEGTSNPNLYWYRQAAGRGLQLLFYSVGIGQISSEVPQNLSASRPQDRQFILSSKKLLLSDSGFYLCAWSVFLGDFLPSSYNEQFFGPGTRLTVL.